This T cell receptor beta chain appears in the sequencing data of a study of T cell responses to AZD1222 COVID-19 vaccine. This clone was seen a single time. Germline CDR1 MNHEY, CDR2 SVGAGI. The CDR3 is made up of 14 amino acids. V lost 7 bases, J lost 7 bases, and 6 bases stayed unmatched. TCRdb's table, derived via immunoSEQ multiplex PCR, lists solely in-frame clones and lacks some. The top ten clones hold around 9.3% of a sample with around 80,000 clones, approximately 85% of them seen once. The source was peripheral blood, collected 28 days after the second AZD1222 dose. The source is an adult who received the AZD1222 COVID-19 vaccine. The chain has TRBV6-5 and TRBJ1-6; 8 nucleotides match TRBD1. The CDR3, as DNA: TGTGCCAGCACTGGACAGGGACGGAATTCACCCCTCCACTTT. Amino acid sequence: CASTGQGRNSPLHF.